Sequencing of this TCR beta chain was carried out in a study of T cell responses to AZD1222 COVID-19 vaccine. General observations from the study: Receipt of two AZD1222 doses was followed by a rise in Spike-specific TCR breadth and depth. Dominant CD4 TCR responses targeted spike regions 160-218 and 743-854.

As to this clone: Its antigen is currently unknown.

TCRdb's copy holds only in-frame clones and misses some; the assay was immunoSEQ multiplex PCR. The table shows 45,000 to 65,000 clones, with 80% to 90% occurring only once. The CDR3 contains 12 residues. The germline CDR1 and CDR2 sequences are SGHTA and FQGNSA. V lost 3 bases to trimming and J lost 6 bases, with 6 bases between them. This material consisted of peripheral blood, taken on day 0 of AZD1222 vaccination. This clonotype was sampled from an adult in good health. The rearrangement uses TRBV7-2 and TRBJ2-1, with no clear D. The CDR3 reads CASSFYSNEQFF. The CDR3 region has the DNA TGTGCCAGCAGCTTCTATTCCAATGAGCAGTTCTTC.